This entry concerns a single T cell receptor (beta chain). The data were taken from a study of cytomegalovirus exposure and HLA in healthy donors. The data were produced by immunoSEQ multiplex PCR, yet TCRdb's version contains in-frame clones alone and is incomplete. The sample records about 170,000 clones, approximately 90% being singletons. Trimming removed 6 bases at V and 0 bases at J, with 12 bases between. There are 14 residues in the CDR3. Germline assignment: CDR1 SGHRS and CDR2 YFSETQ. The sample consisted of PBMCs. This receptor was taken from a woman in her 30s in good health and CMV-seronegative. The chain recombines TRBV5-1 with TRBJ1-1, with D tentatively TRBD1 (5 bases). CDR3 sequence (DNA): TGCGCCAGCACCGCTGGACAAGTGAACACTGAAGCTTTCTTT. It is translated as CASTAGQVNTEAFF.